The 24 T cell receptor beta chains given below trace back to one sample, sequenced in a study of CD8 T cells in Susac syndrome. The RNA, about 0.5 to 1 ug, was put through reverse transcription using random hexamers. TCRdb used MiXCR to reprocess the immunoSEQ multiplex PCR reads, holding one entry per CDR3 protein. Among around 130,000 distinct CDR3 sequences, 90% to 95% were seen once, and the ten largest hold over 0.1%. Sequenced material: CD4+ T cells from PBMCs. The source of these receptors is a human donor with multiple sclerosis.

The chain carries TRBV7-2 and TRBJ1-2; TRBD1 is a possible D gene (6 bases). The V gene's germline CDR1 is SGHTA and CDR2 FQGNSA. The CDR3 runs 17 residues. V lost 3 bases, J lost 8 bases, and 25 bases lay in between. The CDR3 reads CASSFGGLAGLSRGYTF. As DNA, the CDR3 is TGTGCCAGCAGCTTTGGGGGGCTAGCTGGTCTTTCGCGCGGCTACACCTTC.

This clonotype appeared a few times. V gene TRBV20-1 combines with J gene TRBJ2-4; D is unclear. Trimming took 3 bases from V and 2 from J, leaving 8 bases between them. The CDR3 runs 13 residues. The germline V gene has CDR1 DFQATT and CDR2 SNEGSKA (reference sequence). The CDR3: CSASGRTKNIQYF. The CDR3 DNA is TGCAGTGCTAGTGGTAGGACCAAAAACATTCAGTACTTC.

The genes are TRBV6-2 or TRBV6-3 and TRBJ1-1; maybe TRBD1 (5 bases). This CDR3 comprises 14 residues. Germline V lookup: CDR1 MNHEY, CDR2 SVGEGT. The V end lost 6 bases, the J end lost 2 bases, and 13 bases lay between the germline ends. In DNA form, the CDR3 reads TGTGCCAGCAGAAGGGACGGATCAAACACTGAAGCTTTCTTT. It specifies CASRRDGSNTEAFF.

The rearrangement joins TRBV19 to TRBJ2-1; TRBD1 matches 11 bases. J lost 8 bases, V lost 5 bases, and 8 bases had no gene match. The CDR3 is 15 amino acids. Germline CDR1 LNHDA, CDR2 SQIVND (reference sequence). In DNA, the CDR3 is TGTGCCAGTAGTCCCGGACAGGGGGCTGTCGATGAGCAGTTCTTC. It yields the protein CASSPGQGAVDEQFF.

The chain is built from TRBV20-1 and TRBJ1-1, with TRBD1 identical over 12 bases. The CDR3 extends over 15 amino acids. With 2 bases clipped from V and 4 bases from J, the junction kept 5 bases outside the gene matches. CDR1 DFQATT and CDR2 SNEGSKA come from the germline V gene (reference sequence). The CDR3 spells CSARPGQGAGTEAFF. The CDR3, as DNA: TGCAGTGCTAGACCGGGACAGGGGGCGGGCACTGAAGCTTTCTTT.

V usage is TRBV5-1 and J usage is TRBJ2-7, with D perhaps being TRBD1 or TRBD2 (5 bases each). V gave up 4 bases and J gave up 3 bases, with 20 bases separating them. The germline CDR1 and CDR2 sequences are SGHRS and YFSETQ. The CDR3 contains 16 residues. The chain's CDR3 is CASSRGTRPQFYEQYF. CDR3 DNA: TGCGCCAGCAGCAGAGGGACGCGGCCCCAGTTCTACGAGCAGTACTTC. Supplemented by reference TRBV5-1 and TRBJ2-7, the full variable domain reads KAGVTQTPRYLIKTRGQQVTLSCSPISGHRSVSWYQQTPGQGLQFLFEYFSETQRNKGNFPGRFSGRQFSNSRSEMNVSTLELGDSALYLCASSRGTRPQFYEQYFGPGTRLTVT.

The chain couples TRBV19 to TRBJ2-7; 8 bases match TRBD2. Germline CDR1 is LNHDA and CDR2 is SQIVND (reference sequence). Germline trimming cut 1 base from V and 4 bases from J; bases unmatched to any gene: 9. This CDR3 is 16 amino acids long. CDR3 sequence: CASSIVPSGSLYEQYF. The CDR3 DNA reads as TGTGCCAGTAGTATAGTCCCGAGCGGGAGTTTATACGAGCAGTACTTC.

The rearrangement joins TRBV2 to TRBJ2-3; no clear D. Per the germline V gene, CDR1 is SNHLY and CDR2 is FYNNEI. V lost 6 bases and J 2 bases, leaving 3 bases between the germline ends. The CDR3 is 11 amino acids. The CDR3 coding sequence is TGTGCCAGCAGGACCACAGATACGCAGTATTTT. It codes for CASRTTDTQYF.

This clonotype was seen just once. The chain combines TRBV12-3 or TRBV12-4 with TRBJ1-2, with D hard to call. The CDR3 consists of 12 residues. Trimming took off 3 bases at V and 4 bases at J, with 6 bases between the two ends. The CDR3 nucleotides read TGTGCCAGCAGTTTGCAGGTCTATGGCTACACCTTC. Its translation is CASSLQVYGYTF.

This clonotype appeared a single time. The rearrangement joins TRBV7-3 to TRBJ2-1; the match to TRBD2 covers 10 bases. The CDR3 is 17 amino acids. Germline CDR1 is SGHTA and CDR2 is FQGTGA. The V gene end was trimmed by 3 bases and the J gene end by 5 bases; junction bases not matched to a gene: 10. In DNA form, the CDR3 reads TGTGCCAGCAGCTTCGACCCGGGACTAGCGCTAGACAATGAGCAGTTCTTC. Protein product: CASSFDPGLALDNEQFF.

The chain combines TRBV20-1 with TRBJ2-4; no clear D. This CDR3 comprises 11 residues. The germline V and J ends were trimmed by 3 bases and 10 bases, with 10 bases remaining between them. Germline CDR1 reads DFQATT; CDR2 reads SNEGSKA (reference sequence). The CDR3 DNA is TGCAGTGCTAGCCTCCTTGGAATTCAGTACTTC. It yields the protein CSASLLGIQYF.

CDR3 nucleotide sequence: TGTGCCAGCAGTCCCGTGGGGGGAAGGTCGGGTACGCAGTATTTT. Encoded protein: CASSPVGGRSGTQYF. This rearrangement joins TRBV27 to TRBJ2-3; D is perhaps TRBD2 (6 bases). The CDR3 consists of 15 residues. V lost 5 bases, J lost 8 bases, and 20 bases lay in between. Germline lookup yields CDR1 MNHEY and CDR2 SMNVEV (reference sequence).

The chain is built from TRBV29-1 and TRBJ2-5; 7 positions match TRBD2. V gave up 4 bases and J gave up 4 bases; unmatched junction bases: 9. This CDR3 spans 14 amino acids. Germline lookup yields CDR1 SQVTM and CDR2 ANQGSEA. CDR3 in DNA: TGCAGCGTTGCGGTAGCGGGTGGGGTAGAGACCCAGTACTTC. This encodes CSVAVAGGVETQYF.

V gene TRBV7-8 combines with J gene TRBJ2-7; possibly TRBD1 for D (5 bases). V was cut by 0 bases and J by 7 bases, with 16 bases left in between. Germline V gene sequence: CDR1 SGHVS, CDR2 FQNEAQ. The CDR3 spans 15 residues. The CDR3 coding sequence is TGTGCCAGCAGCTTAGCTTGGGGCCCAGTAGGGGAGCAGTACTTC. Translation: CASSLAWGPVGEQYF.

The J gene is TRBJ2-7, the V gene TRBV2; D possibly uses TRBD1 or TRBD2 (5 bases each). Germline V lookup: CDR1 SNHLY, CDR2 FYNNEI. This CDR3 is built from 12 residues. V lost 3 bases to trimming and J lost 4 bases, with 7 bases between them. As DNA, the CDR3 is TGTGCCAGCAGTGATGGGGGTTACGAGCAGTACTTC. It translates to CASSDGGYEQYF.

V and J are TRBV7-6 and TRBJ2-5; the D gene could be TRBD1 or TRBD2 (6 bases each). Deletions cut 4 bases from V and 5 bases from J, with 20 bases between. CDR3 size: 16 residues. Germline CDR1 SGHVS, CDR2 FNYEAQ. For the CDR3, the DNA is TGTGCCAGCAGCTGGGCCGAGGGGGGCGCGGGGGAGACCCAGTACTTC. Amino acid sequence: CASSWAEGGAGETQYF.

J is TRBJ2-5 and V is TRBV29-1, with 7 bases that match TRBD1. The CDR3 has 15 residues. Germline trimming cut 6 bases from V and 7 bases from J; bases unmatched to any gene: 17. Germline V gene lookup returns CDR1 SQVTM and CDR2 ANQGSEA. CDR3 nucleotides: TGCAGCGTAGAACCCCCCGGACAGGTTGTTGGGACCCAGTACTTC. Translated, it gives CSVEPPGQVVGTQYF.

This clonotype came up once. The chain employs TRBV20-1 and TRBJ2-3; 12 bases are a match to TRBD2. The V and J ends lost 0 bases and 11 bases, in that order; junction bases with no gene match: 6. The length of the CDR3 is 14 residues. Germline values: CDR1 DFQATT, CDR2 SNEGSKA (reference sequence). The CDR3 region has the DNA TGCAGTGCTAGAGATGGGCTAGCGGGAGGGGGGCAGTATTTT. Translated: CSARDGLAGGGQYF.

The J gene is TRBJ1-1, the V gene TRBV12-3 or TRBV12-4; weak D call: TRBD1 (5 bases). The CDR3 loop spans 16 amino acids. V was pared by 4 bases and J by 3 bases, with 18 bases between. The CDR3 here is CASSSGLGRSHTEAFF. The CDR3 DNA reads as TGTGCCAGCAGTTCCGGACTGGGGCGTAGCCACACTGAAGCTTTCTTT.

The V and J genes are TRBV3-1 and TRBJ1-1, with D unclear. CDR3 length: 16 residues. Germline CDR1 is LGHDT and CDR2 is YNNKEL (reference sequence). The V and J ends lost 2 bases and 2 bases respectively, with 15 bases between them. The CDR3 region is CASSQSRATQNTEAFF. The CDR3 DNA reads TGTGCCAGCAGCCAATCTCGGGCGACTCAAAACACTGAAGCTTTCTTT.

This chain links TRBV11-2 with TRBJ2-1, with D possibly matching TRBD2 (5 bases). The V and J ends lost 5 bases and 4 bases respectively, with 15 bases between them. The CDR3 has 15 amino acids. Looked up from germline, CDR1 is SGHAT and CDR2 is FQNNGV. The CDR3 protein is CASSTQSTSYNEQFF. The CDR3 DNA follows: TGTGCCAGCAGCACCCAATCAACTAGTTACAATGAGCAGTTCTTC.

The chain combines TRBV25-1 with TRBJ2-4; D may be TRBD1 (5 bases). The CDR3 length is 14 residues. Trimming cost V 4 bases and J 9 bases, with 16 bases left between them. Germline V lookup: CDR1 MGHDK, CDR2 SYGVNS. For the CDR3, the DNA is TGTGCCAGCAGTGTCGAACATGGTACAGGCATTCAGTACTTC. This sequence encodes CASSVEHGTGIQYF.

The chain employs TRBV27 and TRBJ2-7; the D call may be TRBD1 or TRBD2 (5 bases each). The V end lost 7 bases, the J end lost 6 bases, and 22 bases lay between the germline ends. The CDR3 has 15 residues. Germline V gives CDR1 MNHEY, CDR2 SMNVEV (reference sequence). CDR3 DNA: TGTGCCAGCATCCGAGGGGCAGGGTATCCCGGCGAGCAGTACTTC. Its protein is CASIRGAGYPGEQYF.

V and J are TRBV7-8 and TRBJ1-5; D is undetermined. Trimming left V 6 bases short and J 2 bases short, with 17 bases between. From germline, CDR1 is SGHVS and CDR2 FQNEAQ. This CDR3 has 16 amino acids. The chain's CDR3 is CASRQKGDPGNQPQHF. CDR3 nucleotides: TGTGCCAGCAGACAAAAGGGAGATCCGGGCAATCAGCCCCAGCATTTT.